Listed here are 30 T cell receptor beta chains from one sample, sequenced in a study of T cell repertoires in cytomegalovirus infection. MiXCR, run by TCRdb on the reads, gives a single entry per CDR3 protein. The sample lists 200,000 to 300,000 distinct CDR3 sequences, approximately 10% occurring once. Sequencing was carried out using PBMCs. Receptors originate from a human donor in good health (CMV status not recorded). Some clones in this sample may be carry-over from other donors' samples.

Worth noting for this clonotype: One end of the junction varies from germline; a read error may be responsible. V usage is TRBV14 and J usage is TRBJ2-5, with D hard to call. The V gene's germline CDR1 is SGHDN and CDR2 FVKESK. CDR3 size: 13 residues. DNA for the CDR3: TGTGCCAGCAGCCAAGATACCCGGCAACGGGCGAACTTC. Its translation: CASSQDTRQRANF.

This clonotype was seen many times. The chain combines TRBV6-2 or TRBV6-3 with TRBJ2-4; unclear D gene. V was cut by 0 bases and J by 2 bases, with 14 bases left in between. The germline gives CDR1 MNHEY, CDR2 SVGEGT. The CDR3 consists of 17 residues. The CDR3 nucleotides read TGTGCCAGCAGTTACTCGTTGTCGACCCCAACCAAAAACATTCAGTACTTC. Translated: CASSYSLSTPTKNIQYF.

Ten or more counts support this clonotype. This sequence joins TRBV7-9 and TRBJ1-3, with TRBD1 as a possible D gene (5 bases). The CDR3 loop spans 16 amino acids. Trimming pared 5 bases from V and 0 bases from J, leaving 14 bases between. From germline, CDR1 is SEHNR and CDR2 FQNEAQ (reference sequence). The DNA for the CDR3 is TGTGCCAGCAGCGATGGGGGGGGACCCTCTGGAAACACCATATATTTT. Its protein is CASSDGGGPSGNTIYF.

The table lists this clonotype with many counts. The CDR3 sequence: CASSLGLAGSSGANVLTF. As DNA, the CDR3 is TGTGCCAGCAGCTTAGGACTAGCGGGGTCCTCTGGGGCCAACGTCCTGACTTTC. This chain connects TRBV7-2 to TRBJ2-6, with 11 bases aligning to TRBD2. V was pared by 1 base and J by 0 bases, with 2 bases of the junction left unmatched. The CDR3 loop spans 18 amino acids. CDR1 is SGHTA and CDR2 is FQGNSA in the germline V gene. Using reference TRBV7-2 and TRBJ2-6 for the parts outside the CDR3, the full variable domain is GAGVSQSPSNKVTEKGKDVELRCDPISGHTALYWYRQSLGQGLEFLIYFQGNSAPDKSGLPSDRFSAERTGGSVSTLTIQRTQQEDSAVYLCASSLGLAGSSGANVLTFGAGSRLTVL.

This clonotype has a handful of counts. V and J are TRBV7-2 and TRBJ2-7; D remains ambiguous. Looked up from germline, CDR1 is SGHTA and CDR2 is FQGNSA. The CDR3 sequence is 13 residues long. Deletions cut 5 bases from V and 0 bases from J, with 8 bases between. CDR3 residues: CASSKGSSYEQYF. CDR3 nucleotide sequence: TGTGCCAGCAGCAAGGGCAGCTCCTACGAGCAGTACTTC.

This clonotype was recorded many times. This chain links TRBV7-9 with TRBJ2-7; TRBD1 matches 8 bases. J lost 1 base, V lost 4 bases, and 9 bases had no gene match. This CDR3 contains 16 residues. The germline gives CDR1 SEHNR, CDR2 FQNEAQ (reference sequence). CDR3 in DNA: TGTGCCAGCAGCTCTGCGGACAGGGTACTTTCCTACGAGCAGTACTTC. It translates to CASSSADRVLSYEQYF. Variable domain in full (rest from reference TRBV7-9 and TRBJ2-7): DTGVSQNPRHKITKRGQNVTFRCDPISEHNRLYWYRQTLGQGPEFLTYFQNEAQLEKSRLLSDRFSAERPKGSFSTLEIQRTEQGDSAMYLCASSSADRVLSYEQYFGPGTRLTVT.

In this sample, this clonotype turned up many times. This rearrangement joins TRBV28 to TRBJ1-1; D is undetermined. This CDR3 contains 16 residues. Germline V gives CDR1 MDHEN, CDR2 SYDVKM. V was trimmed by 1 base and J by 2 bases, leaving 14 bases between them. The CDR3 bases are TGTGCCAGCAGTTTATCAGATAATATAGTCAACACTGAAGCTTTCTTT. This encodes CASSLSDNIVNTEAFF.

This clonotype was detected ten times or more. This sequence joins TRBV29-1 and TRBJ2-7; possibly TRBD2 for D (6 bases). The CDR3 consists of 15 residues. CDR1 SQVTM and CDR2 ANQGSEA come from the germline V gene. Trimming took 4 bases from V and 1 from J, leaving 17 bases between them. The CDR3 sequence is CSVGGGQGLSYEQYF. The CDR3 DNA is TGCAGCGTTGGAGGAGGGCAGGGCCTGTCCTACGAGCAGTACTTC.

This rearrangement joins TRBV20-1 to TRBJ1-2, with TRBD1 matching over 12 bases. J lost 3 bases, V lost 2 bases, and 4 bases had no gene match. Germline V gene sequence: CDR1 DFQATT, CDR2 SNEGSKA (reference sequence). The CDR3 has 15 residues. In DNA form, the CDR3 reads TGCAGTGCTAGACTGGGACAGGGGGCTTACTATGGCTACACCTTC. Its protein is CSARLGQGAYYGYTF.

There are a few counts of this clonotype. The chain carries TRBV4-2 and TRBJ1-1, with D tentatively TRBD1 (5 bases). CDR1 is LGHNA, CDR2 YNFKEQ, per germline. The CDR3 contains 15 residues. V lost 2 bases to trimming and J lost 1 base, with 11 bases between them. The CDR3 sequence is CASSQSRQRNTEAFF. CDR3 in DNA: TGTGCCAGCAGCCAAAGTAGACAGAGGAACACTGAAGCTTTCTTT.

CDR3 sequence reads: CASSHRDSPWGYEQYV. The CDR3, as DNA: TGTGCCAGCAGCCACCGGGACTCCCCGTGGGGTTACGAGCAGTACGTC. The chain uses TRBV7-2 and TRBJ2-7, with a weak D call TRBD2 (6 bases). The germline V gene encodes CDR1 SGHTA and CDR2 FQGNSA. The CDR3 sequence is 16 residues long. V was trimmed by 5 bases and J by 4 bases, leaving 21 bases between them.

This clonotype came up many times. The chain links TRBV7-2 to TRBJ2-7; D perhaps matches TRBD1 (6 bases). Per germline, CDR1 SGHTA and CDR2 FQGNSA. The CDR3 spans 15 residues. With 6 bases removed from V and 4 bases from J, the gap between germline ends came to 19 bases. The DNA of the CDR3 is TGTGCCAGCAGACTCAACCCAGGGGAATGGTACGAGCAGTACTTC. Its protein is CASRLNPGEWYEQYF.

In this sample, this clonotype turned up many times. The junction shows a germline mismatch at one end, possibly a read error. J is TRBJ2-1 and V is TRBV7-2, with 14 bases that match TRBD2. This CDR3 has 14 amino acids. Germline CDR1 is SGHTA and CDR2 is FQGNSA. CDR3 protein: CASSLAGLAGAEVF. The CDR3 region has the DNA TGTGCCAGCAGCTTAGCGGGACTAGCGGGAGCCGAGGTCTTC.

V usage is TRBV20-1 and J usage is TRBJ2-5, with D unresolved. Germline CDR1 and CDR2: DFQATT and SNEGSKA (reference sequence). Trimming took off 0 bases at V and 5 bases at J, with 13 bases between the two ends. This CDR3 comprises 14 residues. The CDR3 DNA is TGCAGTGCTAGAGATGATCACCGGCTTGAGACCCAGTACTTC. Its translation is CSARDDHRLETQYF.

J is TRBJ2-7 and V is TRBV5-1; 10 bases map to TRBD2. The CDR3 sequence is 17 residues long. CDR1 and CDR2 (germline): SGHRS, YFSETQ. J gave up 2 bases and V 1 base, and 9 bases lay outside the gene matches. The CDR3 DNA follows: TGCGCCAGCAGCTTGATGGCTAGCGGGAGCCCTACCTACGAGCAGTACTTC. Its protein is CASSLMASGSPTYEQYF.

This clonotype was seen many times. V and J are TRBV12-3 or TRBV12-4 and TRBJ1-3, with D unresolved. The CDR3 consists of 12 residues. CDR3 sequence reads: CADQSSGNTIYF. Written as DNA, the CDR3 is TGTGCAGACCAAAGCTCTGGAAACACCATATATTTT.

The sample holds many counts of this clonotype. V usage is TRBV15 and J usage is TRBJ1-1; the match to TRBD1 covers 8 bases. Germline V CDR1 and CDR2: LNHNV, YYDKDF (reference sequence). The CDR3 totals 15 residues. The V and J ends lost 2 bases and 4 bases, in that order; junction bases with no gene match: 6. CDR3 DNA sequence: TGTGCCACCAGCAGACCCCTCGGACAGGGCACTGAAGCTTTCTTT. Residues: CATSRPLGQGTEAFF.

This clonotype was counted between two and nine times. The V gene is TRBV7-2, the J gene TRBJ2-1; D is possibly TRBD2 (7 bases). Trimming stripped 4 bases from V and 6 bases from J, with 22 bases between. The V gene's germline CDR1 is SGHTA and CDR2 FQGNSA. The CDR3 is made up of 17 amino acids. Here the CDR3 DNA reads TGTGCCAGCAGCTCATCGGGGGGCAGCCCCGTACTCAATGAGCAGTTCTTC. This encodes CASSSSGGSPVLNEQFF.

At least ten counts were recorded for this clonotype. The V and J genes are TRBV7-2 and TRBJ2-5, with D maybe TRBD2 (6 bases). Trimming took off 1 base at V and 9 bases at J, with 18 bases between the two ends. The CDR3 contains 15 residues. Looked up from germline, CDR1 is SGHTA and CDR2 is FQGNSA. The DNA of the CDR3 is TGTGCCAGCAGCTTAGACAGAGCGTCGGGCGGGGCCCAGTACTTC. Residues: CASSLDRASGGAQYF.

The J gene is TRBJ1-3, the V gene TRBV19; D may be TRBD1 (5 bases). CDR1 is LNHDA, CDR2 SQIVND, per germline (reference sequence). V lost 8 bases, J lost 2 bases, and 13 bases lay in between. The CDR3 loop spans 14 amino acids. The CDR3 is CASEPGGAGNTIYF. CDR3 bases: TGTGCCAGTGAGCCAGGAGGGGCTGGAAACACCATATATTTT.

The CDR3 DNA follows: TGCAGCGTTGAAGGGGGGAACCGGATGGGAGCTTTCTTT. Translated, it gives CSVEGGNRMGAFF. This chain connects TRBV29-1 to TRBJ1-1, with D possibly matching TRBD1 (5 bases). The CDR3 loop spans 13 amino acids. V lost 1 base and J lost 10, with 16 bases in between. Germline-derived CDR1 and CDR2 are SQVTM and ANQGSEA.

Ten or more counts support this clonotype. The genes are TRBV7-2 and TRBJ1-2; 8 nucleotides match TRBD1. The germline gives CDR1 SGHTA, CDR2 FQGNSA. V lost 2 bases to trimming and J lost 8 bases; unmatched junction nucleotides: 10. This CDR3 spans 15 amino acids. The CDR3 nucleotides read TGTGCCAGCAGCTTACGGATGGCGACAGGGGACGGCTACACCTTC. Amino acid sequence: CASSLRMATGDGYTF.

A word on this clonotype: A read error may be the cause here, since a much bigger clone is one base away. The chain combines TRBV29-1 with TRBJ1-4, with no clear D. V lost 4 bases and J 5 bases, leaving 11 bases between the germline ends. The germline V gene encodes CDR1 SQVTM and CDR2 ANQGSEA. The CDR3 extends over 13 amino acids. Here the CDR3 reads CSVVERWNEKLFF. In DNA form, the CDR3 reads TGCAGCGTTGTCGAGCGCTGGAATGAAAAACTGTTTTTT.

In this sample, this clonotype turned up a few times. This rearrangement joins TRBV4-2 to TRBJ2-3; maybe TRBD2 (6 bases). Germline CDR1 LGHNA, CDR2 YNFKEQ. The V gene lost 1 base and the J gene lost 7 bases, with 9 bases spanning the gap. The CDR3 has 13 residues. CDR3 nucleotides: TGTGCCAGCAGCCAAGGGACTAAAAATACGCAGTATTTT. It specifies CASSQGTKNTQYF.

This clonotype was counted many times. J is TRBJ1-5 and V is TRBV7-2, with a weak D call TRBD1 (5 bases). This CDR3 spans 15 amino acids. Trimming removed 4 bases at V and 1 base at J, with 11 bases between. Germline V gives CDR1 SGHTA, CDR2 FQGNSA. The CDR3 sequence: CASSSRTNSNQPQHF. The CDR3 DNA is TGTGCCAGCAGCTCCCGGACAAACAGCAATCAGCCCCAGCATTTT.

This chain's CDR3 is CASRATGRFTEAFF. The CDR3 nucleotides are TGTGCCAGTAGAGCGACAGGGCGGTTCACTGAAGCTTTCTTT. This sequence joins TRBV19 and TRBJ1-1; TRBD1 agrees at 7 bases. This CDR3 has 14 amino acids. Germline values: CDR1 LNHDA, CDR2 SQIVND (reference sequence). After removal of 6 bases from V and 4 bases from J, the junction contained 8 bases not matched to a gene.

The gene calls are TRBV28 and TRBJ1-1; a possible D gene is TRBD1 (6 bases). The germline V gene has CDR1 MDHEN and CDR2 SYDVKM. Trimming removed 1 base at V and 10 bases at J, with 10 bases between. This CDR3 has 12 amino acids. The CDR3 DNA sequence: TGTGCCAGCAGTTTATTACAGGGCGGAGCTTTCTTT. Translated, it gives CASSLLQGGAFF.

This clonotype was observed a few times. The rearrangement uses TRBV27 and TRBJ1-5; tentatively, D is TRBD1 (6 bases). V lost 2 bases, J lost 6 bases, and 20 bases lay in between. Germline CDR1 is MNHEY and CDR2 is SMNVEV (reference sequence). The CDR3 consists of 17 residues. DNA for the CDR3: TGTGCCAGCAGTTTACTCGGGACTAGGGGGGTCGGTCAGCCCCAGCATTTT. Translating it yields CASSLLGTRGVGQPQHF.

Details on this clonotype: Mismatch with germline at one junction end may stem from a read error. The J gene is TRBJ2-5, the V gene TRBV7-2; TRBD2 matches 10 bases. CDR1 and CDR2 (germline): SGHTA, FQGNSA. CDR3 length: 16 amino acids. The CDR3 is CASGLAPAGGQETQYF. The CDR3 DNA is TGTGCCAGCGGCTTAGCCCCAGCGGGAGGGCAGGAGACCCAGTACTTC.

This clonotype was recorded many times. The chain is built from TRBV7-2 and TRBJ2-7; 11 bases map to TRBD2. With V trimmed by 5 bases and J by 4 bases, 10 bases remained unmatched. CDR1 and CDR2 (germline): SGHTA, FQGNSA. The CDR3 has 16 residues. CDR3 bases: TGTGCCAGCAGCCCAGAGGGTAGCGGGGGGGCTTACGAGCAGTACTTC. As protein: CASSPEGSGGAYEQYF.